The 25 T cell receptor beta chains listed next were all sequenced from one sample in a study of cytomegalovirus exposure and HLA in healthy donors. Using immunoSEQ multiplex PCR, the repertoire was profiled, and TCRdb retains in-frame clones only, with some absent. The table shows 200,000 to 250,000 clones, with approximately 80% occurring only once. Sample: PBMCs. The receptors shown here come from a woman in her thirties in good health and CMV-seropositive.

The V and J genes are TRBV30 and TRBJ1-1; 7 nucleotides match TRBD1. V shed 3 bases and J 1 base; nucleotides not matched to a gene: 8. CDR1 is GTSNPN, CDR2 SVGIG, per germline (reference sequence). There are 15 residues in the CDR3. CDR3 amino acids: CAWRSWTGSNTEAFF. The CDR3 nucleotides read TGTGCCTGGAGGTCGTGGACAGGCTCGAACACTGAAGCTTTCTTT.

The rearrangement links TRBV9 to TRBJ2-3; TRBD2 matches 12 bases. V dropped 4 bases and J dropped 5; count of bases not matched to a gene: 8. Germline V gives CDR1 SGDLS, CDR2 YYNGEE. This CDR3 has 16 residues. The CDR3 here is CASSIQLAGGKDTQYF. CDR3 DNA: TGTGCCAGCAGCATCCAACTAGCGGGAGGTAAAGATACGCAGTATTTT.

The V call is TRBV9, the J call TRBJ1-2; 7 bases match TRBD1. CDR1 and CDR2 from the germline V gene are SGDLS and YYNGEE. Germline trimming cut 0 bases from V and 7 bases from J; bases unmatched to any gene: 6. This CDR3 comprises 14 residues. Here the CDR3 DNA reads TGTGCCAGCAGCGTAGGCCGACAGGGTGGTGGCTACACCTTC. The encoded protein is CASSVGRQGGGYTF.

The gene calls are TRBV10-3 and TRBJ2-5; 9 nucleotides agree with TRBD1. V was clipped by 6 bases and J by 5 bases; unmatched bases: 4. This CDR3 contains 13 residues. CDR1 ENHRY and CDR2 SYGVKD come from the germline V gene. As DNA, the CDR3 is TGTGCCATCAGCGGGACAGGGCTGGAGACCCAGTACTTC. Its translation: CAISGTGLETQYF.

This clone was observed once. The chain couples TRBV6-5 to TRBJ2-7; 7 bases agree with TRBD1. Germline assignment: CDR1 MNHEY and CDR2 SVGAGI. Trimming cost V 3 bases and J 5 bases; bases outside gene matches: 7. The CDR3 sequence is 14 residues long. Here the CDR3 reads CASSYEGAKDEQYF. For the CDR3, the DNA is TGTGCCAGCAGTTATGAGGGGGCAAAGGACGAGCAGTACTTC.

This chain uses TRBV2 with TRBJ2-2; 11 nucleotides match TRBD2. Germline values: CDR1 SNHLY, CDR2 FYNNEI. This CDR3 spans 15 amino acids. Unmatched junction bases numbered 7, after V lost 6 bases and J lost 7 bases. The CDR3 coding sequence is TGTGCCAGCAGACAGACTAGCGGGATGGGCGGGGAGCTGTTTTTT. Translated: CASRQTSGMGGELFF.

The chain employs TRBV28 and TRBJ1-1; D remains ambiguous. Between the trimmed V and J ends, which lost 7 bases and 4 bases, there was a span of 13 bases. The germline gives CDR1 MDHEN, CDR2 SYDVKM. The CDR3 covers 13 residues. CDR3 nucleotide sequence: TGTGCCAGCACCCTCTTGGGAGGCACTGAAGCTTTCTTT. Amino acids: CASTLLGGTEAFF.

The chain's CDR3 is CAWSPPGGMNTEAFF. CDR3 coding DNA: TGTGCCTGGAGTCCCCCCGGAGGGATGAACACTGAAGCTTTCTTT. J is TRBJ1-1 and V is TRBV30; D not resolved. Per the germline V gene, CDR1 is GTSNPN and CDR2 is SVGIG (reference sequence). V was clipped by 2 bases and J by 0 bases, with 13 bases between them. CDR3 length equals 15 residues.

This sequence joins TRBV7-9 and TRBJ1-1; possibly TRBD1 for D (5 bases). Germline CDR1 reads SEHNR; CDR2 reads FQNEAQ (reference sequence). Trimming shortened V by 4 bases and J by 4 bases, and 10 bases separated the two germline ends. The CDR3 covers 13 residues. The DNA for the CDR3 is TGTGCCAGCAGCTATATTAGGGGCACTGAAGCTTTCTTT. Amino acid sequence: CASSYIRGTEAFF.

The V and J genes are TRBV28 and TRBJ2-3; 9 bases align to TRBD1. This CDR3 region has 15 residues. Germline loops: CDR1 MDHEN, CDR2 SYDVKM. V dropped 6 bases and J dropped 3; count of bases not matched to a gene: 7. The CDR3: CASSATGGWTDTQYF. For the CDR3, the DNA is TGTGCCAGCAGCGCAACAGGGGGCTGGACAGATACGCAGTATTTT.

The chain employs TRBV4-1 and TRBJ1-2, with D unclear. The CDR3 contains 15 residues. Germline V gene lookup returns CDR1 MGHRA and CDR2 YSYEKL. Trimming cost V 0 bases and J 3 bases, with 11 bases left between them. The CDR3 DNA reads TGCGCCAGCAGCCAAGATGGGGTGAGTTACTATGGCTACACCTTC. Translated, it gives CASSQDGVSYYGYTF.

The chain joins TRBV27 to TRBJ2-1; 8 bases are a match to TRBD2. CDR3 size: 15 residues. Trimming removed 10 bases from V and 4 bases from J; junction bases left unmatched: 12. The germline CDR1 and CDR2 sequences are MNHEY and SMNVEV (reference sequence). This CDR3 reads CATSSPLAGYNEQFF. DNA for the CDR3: TGTGCCACCTCTTCGCCCTTAGCGGGGTACAATGAGCAGTTCTTC.

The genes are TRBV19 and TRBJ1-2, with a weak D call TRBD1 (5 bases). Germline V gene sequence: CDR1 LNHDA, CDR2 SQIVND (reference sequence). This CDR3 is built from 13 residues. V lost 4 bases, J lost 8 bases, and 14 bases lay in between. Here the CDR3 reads CASSTLGRGGYTF. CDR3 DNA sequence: TGTGCCAGTAGTACCCTGGGGAGGGGCGGCTACACCTTC.

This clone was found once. The CDR3 loop reads CANLRVEQFF. The CDR3 coding sequence is TGCGCCAACCTGCGGGTTGAGCAGTTCTTC. This sequence joins TRBV5-1 and TRBJ2-1, with D tentatively TRBD2 (5 bases). The germline V and J ends were trimmed by 9 bases and 9 bases, with 10 bases remaining between them. CDR3 length equals 10 residues. Germline CDR1 is SGHRS and CDR2 is YFSETQ.

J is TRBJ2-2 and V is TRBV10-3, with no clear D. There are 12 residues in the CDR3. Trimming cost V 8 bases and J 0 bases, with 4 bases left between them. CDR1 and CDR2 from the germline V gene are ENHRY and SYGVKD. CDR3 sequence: CAIGPNTGELFF. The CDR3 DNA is TGTGCCATCGGACCGAACACCGGGGAGCTGTTTTTT.

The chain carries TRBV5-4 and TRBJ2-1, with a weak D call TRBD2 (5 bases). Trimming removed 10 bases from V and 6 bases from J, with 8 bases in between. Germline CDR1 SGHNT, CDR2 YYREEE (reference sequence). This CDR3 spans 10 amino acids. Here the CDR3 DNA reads TGTGCCGGAGGAAGCAATGAGCAGTTCTTC. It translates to CAGGSNEQFF.

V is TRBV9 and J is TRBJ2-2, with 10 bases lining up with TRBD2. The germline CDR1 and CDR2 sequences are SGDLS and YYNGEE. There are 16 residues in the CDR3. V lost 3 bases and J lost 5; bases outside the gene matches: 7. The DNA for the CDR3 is TGTGCCAGCAGCGCCGGGACTAGCGAATATACCGGGGAGCTGTTTTTT. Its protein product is CASSAGTSEYTGELFF.

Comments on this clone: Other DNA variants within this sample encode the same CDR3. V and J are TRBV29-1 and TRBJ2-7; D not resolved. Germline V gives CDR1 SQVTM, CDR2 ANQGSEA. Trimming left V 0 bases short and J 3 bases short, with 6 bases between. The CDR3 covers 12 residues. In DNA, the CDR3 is TGCAGCGTTGAAGACTCCAACTACGAGCAGTACTTC. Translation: CSVEDSNYEQYF.

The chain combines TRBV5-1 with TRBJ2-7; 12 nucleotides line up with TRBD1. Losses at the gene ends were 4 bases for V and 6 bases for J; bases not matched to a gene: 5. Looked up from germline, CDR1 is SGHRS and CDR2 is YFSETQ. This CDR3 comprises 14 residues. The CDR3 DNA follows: TGCGCCAGCAGCAGGGACAGGGGGCGCCCCGAGCAGTACTTC. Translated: CASSRDRGRPEQYF.

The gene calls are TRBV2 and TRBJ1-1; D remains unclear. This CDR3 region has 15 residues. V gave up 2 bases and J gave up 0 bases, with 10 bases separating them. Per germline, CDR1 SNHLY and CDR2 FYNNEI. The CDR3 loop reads CASSELDGVNTEAFF. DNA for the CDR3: TGTGCCAGCAGTGAATTGGATGGGGTGAACACTGAAGCTTTCTTT.

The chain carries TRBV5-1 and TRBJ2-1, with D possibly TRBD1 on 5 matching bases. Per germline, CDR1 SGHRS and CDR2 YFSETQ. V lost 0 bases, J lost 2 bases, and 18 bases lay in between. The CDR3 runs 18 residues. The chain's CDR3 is CASSLAPPRQTTYNEQFF. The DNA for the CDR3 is TGCGCCAGCAGCTTGGCCCCACCCAGACAGACCACCTACAATGAGCAGTTCTTC.

The CDR3 DNA reads TGTGCCAGCAGCCGCAGGGGGCCAGGCTATGGCTACACCTTC. Encoded protein: CASSRRGPGYGYTF. The genes are TRBV11-2 and TRBJ1-2; 8 bases line up with TRBD1. With V trimmed by 5 bases and J by 4 bases, 6 bases remained unmatched. This CDR3 comprises 14 residues. From germline, CDR1 is SGHAT and CDR2 FQNNGV.

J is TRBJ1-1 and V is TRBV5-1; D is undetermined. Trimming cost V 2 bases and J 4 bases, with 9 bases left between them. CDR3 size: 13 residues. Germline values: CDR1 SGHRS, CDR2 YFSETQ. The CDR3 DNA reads TGCGCCAGCAGCTTTCCTACTGGCACTGAAGCTTTCTTT. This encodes CASSFPTGTEAFF.

The CDR3 loop is CASRGLAAYEQYF. DNA of the CDR3: TGTGCCAGCAGGGGACTAGCGGCCTACGAGCAGTACTTC. This chain joins TRBV27 and TRBJ2-7; 11 bases align to TRBD2. The J segment lost 2 bases and the V segment lost 6 bases, leaving 0 bases of the junction unmatched. The CDR3 runs 13 residues. Per the germline V gene, CDR1 is MNHEY and CDR2 is SMNVEV (reference sequence).

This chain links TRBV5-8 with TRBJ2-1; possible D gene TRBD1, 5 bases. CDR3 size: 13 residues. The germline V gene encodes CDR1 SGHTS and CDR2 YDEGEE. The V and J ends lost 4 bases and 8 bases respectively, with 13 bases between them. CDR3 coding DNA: TGTGCCAGCAGCCTCCAGGGTGCTGATGAGCAGTTCTTC. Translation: CASSLQGADEQFF.